The following is a TCR beta chain sequence with its context. What it recognizes is unknown. V gave up 5 bases and J gave up 6 bases; unmatched junction bases: 4. The CDR3 totals 13 residues. CDR1 and CDR2 (germline): LNHDA, SQIVND (reference sequence). This specimen belongs to a study of cytomegalovirus exposure and HLA in healthy donors. As for the study in general: One earlier analysis, a look at approximately 190 million T cells, found some 110 million unique TCR beta sequences.

The study ran its PCR with 60 Vbeta and 13 Jbeta primers. Assay: immunoSEQ multiplex PCR; the TCRdb copy retains only in-frame clones and omits some. Of about 110,000 clones in the sample, around 85% are singletons; the top ten hold more than 2%. Study-level results: What was likely a sequencing artifact was a cluster of highly shared sequence variants. Most TCR sequences showed up rarely, but some public TCRs showed up in many donors. Most TCR beta V segments were productive about 87% or about 30% of the time in an earlier analysis.

The chain links TRBV19 to TRBJ1-2; 9 bases align to TRBD1. The receptor was isolated from a man younger than 40 in good health and CMV-seronegative. The sequenced material came from PBMCs. This CDR3 reads CASSARTGDGYTF. The DNA of the CDR3 is TGTGCCAGTAGTGCCCGGACAGGGGATGGCTACACCTTC.